These 24 T cell receptor beta chains were all obtained from the same sample, sequenced in a study of T cells in Graves' hyperthyroidism and ophthalmopathy (dated 2019 in TCRdb). Library creation used multiplex PCR. Reads for this sample came from an Illumina HiSeq 2000. TCR beta CDR3 regions were amplified from RNA transcripts. The TCR CDR3 was subjected to a first round of RT-PCR using the HTBI primer set and the Qiagen OneStep RT-PCR kit. TCRdb handled the public reads itself, with Q25 trimming in fastp and clone calling in MiXCR, and kept productive beta chains. Each record represents a unique CDR3 protein, reported with the most common genes and DNA among its rows. The sample yields 350,000 to 450,000 distinct CDR3 sequences; about 18% were counted once. The ten biggest clones cover about a third of the sample. Sequencing was performed on blood. These receptors came from a woman in her 30s with Graves' hyperthyroidism that later progressed to Graves' ophthalmopathy.

This clonotype was seen a few times. The CDR3 nucleotides are TGTGCCAGCAGCCATCGCGGTAATAATCAAGAGACCCAGTACTTC. Residues: CASSHRGNNQETQYF. V gene TRBV14 combines with J gene TRBJ2-5; D unclear. CDR3 length: 15 residues. The germline V gene encodes CDR1 SGHDN and CDR2 FVKESK. Trimming left V 3 bases short and J 2 bases short, with 13 bases between.

This chain uses TRBV19 with TRBJ1-2, with D maybe TRBD1 (6 bases). CDR1 and CDR2 from the germline V gene are LNHDA and SQIVND (reference sequence). Trimming left V 5 bases short and J 6 bases short, with 19 bases between. The CDR3 loop spans 15 amino acids. The chain's CDR3 is CASSPTGTGIDGYTF. In nucleotides, the CDR3 is TGTGCCAGTAGTCCCACAGGGACCGGTATCGATGGCTACACCTTC.

Details on this clonotype: A read error may explain this, as a much larger clone is one base away. This rearrangement joins TRBV29-1 to TRBJ2-5, with no clear D. Germline CDR1 is SQVTM and CDR2 is ANQGSEA. The CDR3 totals 10 residues. CDR3 nucleotide sequence: TGCAGCGTTGCCCAAGGGACCCAGTACTTC. Translating it yields CSVAQGTQYF.

This clonotype was counted a few times. The rearrangement links TRBV25-1 to TRBJ2-7; D unresolved. The V gene's germline CDR1 is MGHDK and CDR2 SYGVNS. The ends were cut back, 1 base at V and 3 bases at J, with 4 bases in the middle. CDR3 length equals 12 residues. The CDR3 DNA is TGTGCCAGCAGTGAATCTGTCTACGAGCAGTACTTC. It translates to CASSESVYEQYF.

This clonotype was recorded at least ten times. The V and J genes are TRBV6-1 and TRBJ1-2; 7 bases agree with TRBD1. Germline assignment: CDR1 MNHNS and CDR2 SASEGT. The CDR3 sequence is 14 residues long. The J segment lost 4 bases and the V segment lost 9 bases, leaving 11 bases of the junction unmatched. The CDR3: CASSGQAHGYGYTF. The CDR3 DNA reads TGTGCCAGTTCCGGACAGGCCCACGGCTATGGCTACACCTTC.

Ten or more counts support this clonotype. This chain links TRBV5-1 with TRBJ1-1; D remains unclear. The germline gives CDR1 SGHRS, CDR2 YFSETQ. The CDR3 has 14 amino acids. The V gene lost 0 bases and the J gene lost 3 bases, with 9 bases spanning the gap. In DNA form, the CDR3 reads TGCGCCAGCAGCTTGGACATTCTGGACACTGAAGCTTTCTTT. Amino acids: CASSLDILDTEAFF.

This clonotype has ten or more counts. The chain links TRBV2 to TRBJ1-1, with 8 positions matching TRBD1. The germline V gene encodes CDR1 SNHLY and CDR2 FYNNEI. The CDR3 contains 15 residues. V lost 8 bases, J lost 1 base, and 9 bases stayed unmatched. CDR3 in DNA: TGTGCCAGCGGCGGATACAGGGGGTCGAACACTGAAGCTTTCTTT. It encodes CASGGYRGSNTEAFF.

In its sample, this clonotype was seen many times. The genes are TRBV11-2 and TRBJ1-2; tentatively, D is TRBD1 (5 bases). The CDR3 sequence is 16 residues long. With 2 bases removed from V and 1 base from J, the gap between germline ends came to 14 bases. CDR1 is SGHAT, CDR2 FQNNGV, per germline. The CDR3 DNA follows: TGTGCCAGCAGCTTAAGGGGCAAGGCCCTTAACTATGGCTACACCTTC. This encodes CASSLRGKALNYGYTF.

In this sample, this clonotype turned up a few times. This chain links TRBV27 with TRBJ2-3, with D hard to call. The germline gives CDR1 MNHEY, CDR2 SMNVEV (reference sequence). The CDR3 totals 15 residues. V lost 3 bases, J lost 0 bases, and 10 bases lay in between. CDR3 protein: CASSFPGISTDTQYF. CDR3 coding DNA: TGTGCCAGCAGTTTCCCGGGCATAAGCACAGATACGCAGTATTTT.

This clonotype was observed a handful of times. The chain is built from TRBV30 and TRBJ2-7, with TRBD1 matching over 7 bases. From germline, CDR1 is GTSNPN and CDR2 SVGIG (reference sequence). CDR3 size: 15 residues. Losses at the gene ends were 4 bases for V and 2 bases for J; bases not matched to a gene: 11. The CDR3 nucleotides are TGTGCCTGGAACCCCGGGACAGTGACTACCTACGAGCAGTACTTC. Amino acids: CAWNPGTVTTYEQYF.

The sample holds many counts of this clonotype. The V and J genes are TRBV6-1 and TRBJ1-2; D remains unclear. This CDR3 is 14 amino acids long. V dropped 3 bases and J dropped 1 base, with 9 bases sitting between them. Per germline, CDR1 MNHNS and CDR2 SASEGT. CDR3 region: CASSDRGDNYGYTF. CDR3 nucleotide sequence: TGTGCCAGCAGTGATCGGGGAGATAACTATGGCTACACCTTC.

DNA for the CDR3: TGTGCCAGCAGCTTACGTCGCAGGGGCGATGAGCAGTTCTTC. Translating gives CASSLRRRGDEQFF. The genes are TRBV11-2 and TRBJ2-1; D may be TRBD1 (6 bases). This CDR3 region has 14 residues. V was cut by 2 bases and J by 8 bases, with 13 bases left in between. CDR1 and CDR2 (germline): SGHAT, FQNNGV.

This clonotype was detected a few times. The gene calls are TRBV19 and TRBJ2-7, with 8 bases identical to TRBD1. CDR1 LNHDA and CDR2 SQIVND come from the germline V gene (reference sequence). The CDR3 contains 14 residues. With 10 bases clipped from V and 5 bases from J, the junction kept 13 bases outside the gene matches. The CDR3: CATSDWTGQNEQYF. CDR3 nucleotide sequence: TGTGCCACTTCCGATTGGACAGGGCAAAACGAGCAGTACTTC.

This clonotype was seen many times. The rearrangement links TRBV13 to TRBJ2-5; D gene ambiguous. This CDR3 is 15 amino acids long. V lost 5 bases and J 1 base, leaving 14 bases between the germline ends. Per the germline V gene, CDR1 is PRHDT and CDR2 is FYEKMQ (reference sequence). The DNA of the CDR3 is TGTGCCAGCAGCAACAGAAAAAATCCCCAAGAGACCCAGTACTTC. Its protein is CASSNRKNPQETQYF.

This clonotype was detected many times. In DNA, the CDR3 is TGTGCCAGCAGCGTAGGGGGGGCACCCACAGATACGCAGTATTTT. This gives the protein CASSVGGAPTDTQYF. The genes are TRBV9 and TRBJ2-3; D possibly uses TRBD1 or TRBD2 (6 bases each). This CDR3 contains 15 residues. Germline values: CDR1 SGDLS, CDR2 YYNGEE. Trimming cost V 0 bases and J 2 bases, with 10 bases left between them.

This clonotype has at least ten counts. The chain carries TRBV5-1 and TRBJ2-7, with 14 bases lining up with TRBD2. V gave up 4 bases and J gave up 6 bases; unmatched junction bases: 6. The CDR3 spans 15 residues. Germline CDR1 SGHRS, CDR2 YFSETQ. The CDR3: CASSTSGLAGVEQYF. CDR3 nucleotides: TGCGCCAGCAGCACGTCGGGACTAGCGGGAGTCGAGCAGTACTTC.

This clonotype was counted at least ten times. The chain combines TRBV10-3 with TRBJ2-7; D is undetermined. Trimming took 7 bases from V and 0 from J, leaving 4 bases between them. The CDR3 has 11 amino acids. Germline V gene lookup returns CDR1 ENHRY and CDR2 SYGVKD. The CDR3 nucleotides are TGTGCCATCACGGACTCCTACGAGCAGTACTTC. Its protein product is CAITDSYEQYF.

The chain couples TRBV4-1 to TRBJ2-2; no definite D call. The CDR3 is 14 residues long. Germline loops: CDR1 MGHRA, CDR2 YSYEKL. Trimming cost V 3 bases and J 5 bases, with 10 bases left between them. The CDR3 loop reads CASSQMQATGELFF. In DNA, the CDR3 is TGCGCCAGCAGCCAGATGCAGGCGACCGGGGAGCTGTTTTTT.

This clonotype occurred a few times. V usage is TRBV28 and J usage is TRBJ2-1; perhaps D is TRBD1 or TRBD2 (5 bases each). The germline V gene encodes CDR1 MDHEN and CDR2 SYDVKM. V was cut by 2 bases and J by 6 bases, with 8 bases left in between. CDR3 length equals 13 residues. The CDR3 bases are TGTGCCAGCAGTTTAGGGGGTTCCAATGAGCAGTTCTTC. Its translation: CASSLGGSNEQFF.

The table lists this clonotype with many counts. CDR3 sequence: CASSLDLAGAPDTQYF. The CDR3 nucleotides read TGCGCCAGCAGCTTGGATCTAGCGGGAGCCCCCGATACGCAGTATTTT. The rearrangement joins TRBV5-1 to TRBJ2-3, with 10 nucleotides matching TRBD2. The V gene's germline CDR1 is SGHRS and CDR2 YFSETQ. The CDR3 contains 16 residues. Trimming removed 0 bases from V and 6 bases from J; junction bases left unmatched: 7. Together with reference TRBV5-1 and TRBJ2-3, the CDR3 gives the full variable domain: KAGVTQTPRYLIKTRGQQVTLSCSPISGHRSVSWYQQTPGQGLQFLFEYFSETQRNKGNFPGRFSGRQFSNSRSEMNVSTLELGDSALYLCASSLDLAGAPDTQYFGPGTRLTVL.

The chain uses TRBV4-1 and TRBJ2-5; D gene uncertain. Germline loops: CDR1 MGHRA, CDR2 YSYEKL. Trimming shortened V by 0 bases and J by 1 base, and 6 bases separated the two germline ends. The CDR3 contains 14 residues. For the CDR3, the DNA is TGCGCCAGCAGCCAAGAAACAGCCCAAGAGACCCAGTACTTC. This translates into CASSQETAQETQYF.

The chain is built from TRBV7-9 and TRBJ2-3; the match to TRBD2 covers 13 bases. V dropped 5 bases and J dropped 9; count of bases not matched to a gene: 5. This CDR3 is 14 amino acids long. CDR1 and CDR2 (germline): SEHNR, FQNEAQ (reference sequence). This CDR3 reads CASSPGTSGKTQYF. DNA for the CDR3: TGTGCCAGCAGCCCCGGGACTAGCGGGAAGACGCAGTATTTT.

The V gene is TRBV7-9, the J gene TRBJ2-3, with 16 nucleotides matching TRBD2. There are 20 residues in the CDR3. V lost 3 bases and J lost 6; bases outside the gene matches: 15. The germline CDR1 and CDR2 sequences are SEHNR and FQNEAQ (reference sequence). The CDR3 region has the DNA TGTGCCAGCAGCTTCTCCGGGACTAGCGGGAGGGCCTCTTGGGGTGATACGCAGTATTTT. This codes for CASSFSGTSGRASWGDTQYF.

This clonotype was observed at least ten times. The chain uses TRBV3-1 and TRBJ2-5; the D is unclear. The CDR3 consists of 12 residues. Germline CDR1 LGHDT, CDR2 YNNKEL (reference sequence). V lost 1 base, J lost 7 bases, and 7 bases lay in between. Written as DNA, the CDR3 is TGTGCCAGCAGCCAAGGTATGAGGACCCAGTACTTC. It encodes CASSQGMRTQYF.